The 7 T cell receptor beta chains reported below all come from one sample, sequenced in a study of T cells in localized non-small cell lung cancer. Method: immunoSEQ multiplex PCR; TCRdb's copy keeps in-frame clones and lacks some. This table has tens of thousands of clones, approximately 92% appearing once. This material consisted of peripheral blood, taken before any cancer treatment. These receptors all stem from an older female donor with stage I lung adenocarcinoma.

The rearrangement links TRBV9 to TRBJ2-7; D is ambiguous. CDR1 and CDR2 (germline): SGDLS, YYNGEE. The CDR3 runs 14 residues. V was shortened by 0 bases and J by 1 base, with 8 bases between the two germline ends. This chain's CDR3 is CASSVDGNSYEQYF. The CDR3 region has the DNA TGTGCCAGCAGCGTAGACGGTAATTCCTACGAGCAGTACTTC.

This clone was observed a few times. Written as DNA, the CDR3 is TGTGCCAGCACGCCATTACTTCATTCACCCCTCCACTTT. This gives the protein CASTPLLHSPLHF. The J gene is TRBJ1-6, the V gene TRBV2; D not certain. The CDR3 consists of 13 residues. Germline V CDR1 and CDR2: SNHLY, FYNNEI. With 7 bases removed from V and 8 bases from J, the gap between germline ends came to 12 bases.

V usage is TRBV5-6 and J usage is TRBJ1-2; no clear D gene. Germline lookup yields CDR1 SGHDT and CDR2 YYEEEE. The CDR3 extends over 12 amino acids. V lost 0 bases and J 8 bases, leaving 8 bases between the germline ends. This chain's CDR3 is CASSLGGEGYTF. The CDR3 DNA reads TGTGCCAGCAGCTTGGGAGGCGAAGGCTACACCTTC. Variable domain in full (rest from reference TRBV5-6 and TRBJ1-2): DAGVTQSPTHLIKTRGQQVTLRCSPKSGHDTVSWYQQALGQGPQFIFQYYEEEERQRGNFPDRFSGHQFPNYSSELNVNALLLGDSALYLCASSLGGEGYTFGSGTRLTVV.

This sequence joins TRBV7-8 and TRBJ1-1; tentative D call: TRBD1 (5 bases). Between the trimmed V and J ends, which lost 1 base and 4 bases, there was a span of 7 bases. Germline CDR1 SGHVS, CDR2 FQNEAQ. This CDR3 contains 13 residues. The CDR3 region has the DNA TGTGCCAGCAGCTTAGGTGGGGGCACTGAAGCTTTCTTT. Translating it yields CASSLGGGTEAFF.

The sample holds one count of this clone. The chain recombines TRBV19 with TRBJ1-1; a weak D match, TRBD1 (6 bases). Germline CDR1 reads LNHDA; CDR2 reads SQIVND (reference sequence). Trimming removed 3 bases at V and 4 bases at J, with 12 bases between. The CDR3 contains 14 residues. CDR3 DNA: TGTGCCAGTAGTATGGGGACAAGTGGCACTGAAGCTTTCTTT. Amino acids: CASSMGTSGTEAFF.

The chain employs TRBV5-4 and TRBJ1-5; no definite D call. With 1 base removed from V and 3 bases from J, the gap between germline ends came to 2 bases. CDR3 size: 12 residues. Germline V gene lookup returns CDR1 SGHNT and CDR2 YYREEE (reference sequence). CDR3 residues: CASSLNNQPQHF. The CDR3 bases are TGTGCCAGCAGCTTGAACAATCAGCCCCAGCATTTT.

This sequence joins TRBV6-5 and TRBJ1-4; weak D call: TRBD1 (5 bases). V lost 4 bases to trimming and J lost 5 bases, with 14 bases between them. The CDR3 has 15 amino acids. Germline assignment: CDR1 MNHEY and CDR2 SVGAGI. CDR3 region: CASSSWGDPNEKLFF. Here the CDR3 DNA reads TGTGCCAGCAGTTCGTGGGGGGATCCCAATGAAAAACTGTTTTTT.